This T cell receptor beta chain is from a study of CD8 T cells in ankylosing spondylitis. MiXCR, run by TCRdb on the 5' RACE reads, gives a single entry per CDR3 protein. The data contain about 340,000 distinct CDR3 sequences, approximately 8% of them singletons. This clonotype was detected ten times or more. Its specificity is not known. V was shortened by 5 bases and J by 2 bases, with 15 bases between the two germline ends. The CDR3 runs to 14 residues. Germline V gene data show CDR1 as DFQATT and CDR2 as SNEGSKA (reference sequence). Whole-study results and caveats: A TCR beta motif of under 10 highly homologous variants seemed to mark ankylosing spondylitis blood.

This chain uses TRBV20-1 with TRBJ1-2; D uncertain. The clonotype was recovered from a male donor with ankylosing spondylitis. Sequences were obtained from blood, either unsorted or a sorted T cell fraction (not recorded which). The CDR3 nucleotides are TGCAGTGCTCCCCAACCGCCCTTAAACTATGGCTACACCTTC. Translated: CSAPQPPLNYGYTF.